This T cell receptor (beta chain) was sequenced in a study of identical twins. Study conclusions and caveats: There were fewer insertions in abundant cord blood beta clonotypes, but memory repertoires showed no such pattern.

V lost 5 bases and J lost 7, with 11 bases in between. CDR3 length: 12 residues. One entry per CDR3 protein, called by TCRdb with MiXCR from the 5' RACE reads. The table shows hundreds of thousands of distinct CDR3 sequences, with about 20% occurring only once. This clonotype was seen repeatedly, ten times or more. Its antigen is not known. These data also formed part of another study, on T cells expressing NK-cell markers. That work adds: Dominant NKG2C+ clonotype frequencies of roughly 1.0-7.0% of CD8+ T cells were measured in a handful of donors. Four of the donors also had these clonotypes leading their CD3+CD56-NKG2C+ fraction.

The clonotype originates from a woman between 18 and 30 years old in good health. The sample consisted of PBMCs. The chain couples TRBV12-3 or TRBV12-4 to TRBJ1-1, with no clear D. As DNA, the CDR3 is TGTGCCAGCAGTCTCTTTTCCGTTGAAGCTTTCTTT. It encodes CASSLFSVEAFF.